Listed below are T cell receptor beta chains from one sample, sequenced in a study of blood T cell repertoires in COVID-19. Here immunoSEQ multiplex PCR was the method, and the copy in TCRdb shows in-frame clones only, minus some. The table records about 100,000 clones, over 75% of them present only once. Specimen: peripheral blood. The receptor source for this set is a woman aged 55 to 70 with acute or convalescent COVID-19. The CDR3 runs from the conserved cysteine through the conserved F or W. Fields, in order: clone size, J gene, D gene, V gene, CDR3 DNA, CDR3 protein. D genes are given only for firm matches. Expanded clones get a size class; other rows say once, few or many, or leave the size out.

abundance: .; j_gene: TRBJ1-1; d_gene: .; v_gene: TRBV7-2; CDR3nt: TGTGCCAGCAGCTTAGAGACACCAAACACTGAAGCTTTCTTT; CDR3aa: CASSLETPNTEAFF
abundance: .; j_gene: TRBJ2-2; d_gene: .; v_gene: TRBV28; CDR3nt: TGTGCCAGCAGTTACCCCCACCCGAGCGGGGAGCTGTTTTTT; CDR3aa: CASSYPHPSGELFF
abundance: .; j_gene: TRBJ1-1; d_gene: TRBD1; v_gene: TRBV6-5; CDR3nt: TGTGCCAGCAGTTCCCTGACAGGGGTCACTGAAGCTTTCTTT; CDR3aa: CASSSLTGVTEAFF
abundance: .; j_gene: TRBJ2-5; d_gene: .; v_gene: TRBV18; CDR3nt: TGTGCCAGCTCCCCCTGGGGGCGAGAGACCCAGTACTTC; CDR3aa: CASSPWGRETQYF
abundance: .; j_gene: TRBJ1-6; d_gene: .; v_gene: TRBV29-1; CDR3nt: TGCAGCATCTCCCTCGGGGCCTATAATTCACCCCTCCACTTT; CDR3aa: CSISLGAYNSPLHF
abundance: .; j_gene: TRBJ2-1; d_gene: TRBD2; v_gene: TRBV28; CDR3nt: TGTGCCAGCAGTTTACCGGGACTACCATCCTACAATGAGCAGTTCTTC; CDR3aa: CASSLPGLPSYNEQFF
abundance: .; j_gene: TRBJ1-4; d_gene: .; v_gene: TRBV18; CDR3nt: TGTGCCAGCTCACCAATGGCAAATGAAAAACTGTTTTTT; CDR3aa: CASSPMANEKLFF
abundance: .; j_gene: TRBJ2-2; d_gene: TRBD1; v_gene: TRBV5-8; CDR3nt: TGTGCCAGCAGCCCCGGACAGGGAAGGACGGGGGAGCTGTTTTTT; CDR3aa: CASSPGQGRTGELFF
abundance: .; j_gene: TRBJ1-5; d_gene: .; v_gene: TRBV28; CDR3nt: TGTGCCAGCAGTTTTTATGGGAGTAGCAGCAATCAGCCCCAGCATTTT; CDR3aa: CASSFYGSSSNQPQHF
abundance: .; j_gene: TRBJ2-6; d_gene: TRBD2; v_gene: TRBV9; CDR3nt: TGTGCCAGCCGACGGGGGGAAGTCCTGACTTTC; CDR3aa: CASRRGEVLTF
abundance: .; j_gene: TRBJ1-1; d_gene: TRBD1; v_gene: TRBV30; CDR3nt: TGTGCCTGGAGTGGGCAGGGGGGCAAGAACACTGAAGCTTTCTTT; CDR3aa: CAWSGQGGKNTEAFF
abundance: once; j_gene: TRBJ2-3; d_gene: TRBD2; v_gene: TRBV5-5; CDR3nt: TGTGCCAGCAGCTTGGAAGGGACTAGCGGGAGGGCCGAAGATACGCAGTATTTT; CDR3aa: CASSLEGTSGRAEDTQYF
abundance: few; j_gene: TRBJ1-6; d_gene: .; v_gene: TRBV5-1; CDR3nt: TGCGCCAGCAGCTTGGTCGGAGACCATAATTCACCCCTCCACTTT; CDR3aa: CASSLVGDHNSPLHF
abundance: .; j_gene: TRBJ1-6; d_gene: TRBD1; v_gene: TRBV7-9; CDR3nt: TGTGCCAGCAGCCGACAGGGGTTAAGTTCACCCCTCCACTTT; CDR3aa: CASSRQGLSSPLHF
abundance: .; j_gene: TRBJ1-1; d_gene: TRBD1; v_gene: TRBV30; CDR3nt: TGTGCTGGGACAGGACAGGGGTACACTGAAGCTTTCTTT; CDR3aa: CAGTGQGYTEAFF
abundance: .; j_gene: TRBJ1-6; d_gene: .; v_gene: TRBV30; CDR3nt: TGTGCCTGGAGTGTCCGGACAGAAAGACCCTATAATTCACCCCTCCACTTT; CDR3aa: CAWSVRTERPYNSPLHF
abundance: few; j_gene: TRBJ1-2; d_gene: TRBD1; v_gene: TRBV2; CDR3nt: TGTGCCAGCAGTGGGGCAGGGGGTAACTATGGCTACACCTTC; CDR3aa: CASSGAGGNYGYTF
abundance: .; j_gene: TRBJ2-1; d_gene: TRBD2; v_gene: TRBV19; CDR3nt: TGTGCCAGTAGTACTAGCGGGAGGTGGAAGTTCTTC; CDR3aa: CASSTSGRWKFF
abundance: .; j_gene: TRBJ2-1; d_gene: TRBD2; v_gene: TRBV30; CDR3nt: TGTGCCTGGTCTAGCGGGGTAAACAATGAGCAGTTCTTC; CDR3aa: CAWSSGVNNEQFF
abundance: .; j_gene: TRBJ1-5; d_gene: .; v_gene: TRBV5-1; CDR3nt: TGCGCCAGCAGCTTAGGACAGAATCAGCCCCAGCATTTT; CDR3aa: CASSLGQNQPQHF
abundance: .; j_gene: TRBJ2-7; d_gene: TRBD2; v_gene: TRBV11-2; CDR3nt: TGTGCCAGCAGCTTAGTCCTAGCGGGATACTACGAGCAGTACTTC; CDR3aa: CASSLVLAGYYEQYF
abundance: .; j_gene: TRBJ1-2; d_gene: .; v_gene: TRBV28; CDR3nt: TGTGCCAGCAGGACAGCTAACTATGGCTACACCTTC; CDR3aa: CASRTANYGYTF
abundance: .; j_gene: TRBJ2-7; d_gene: .; v_gene: TRBV5-5; CDR3nt: TGTGCCAGCAGCTTGGTCACAGGGCGCGTCTACGAGCAGTACTTC; CDR3aa: CASSLVTGRVYEQYF
abundance: once; j_gene: TRBJ2-2; d_gene: TRBD2; v_gene: TRBV9; CDR3nt: TGTGCCAGCAGCGTAGGCCCCGGGACTAGCGGGAGGGGAGTCGGGGAGCTGTTTTTT; CDR3aa: CASSVGPGTSGRGVGELFF
abundance: .; j_gene: TRBJ2-1; d_gene: TRBD2; v_gene: TRBV19; CDR3nt: TGTGCCAGTAGTATAGAGAATCCGGGACTAGCCTTCCGCCATGAGCAGTTCTTC; CDR3aa: CASSIENPGLAFRHEQFF
abundance: .; j_gene: TRBJ2-5; d_gene: TRBD1; v_gene: TRBV5-1; CDR3nt: TGCGCCAGCAGCCCAGGGGGCCAGCCAGACCAAGAGACCCAGTACTTC; CDR3aa: CASSPGGQPDQETQYF
abundance: .; j_gene: TRBJ2-2; d_gene: TRBD2; v_gene: TRBV9; CDR3nt: TGTGCCAGCAGCGTTCTTGCGGGAGTCGGGGAGCTGTTTTTT; CDR3aa: CASSVLAGVGELFF
abundance: .; j_gene: TRBJ2-1; d_gene: TRBD2; v_gene: TRBV9; CDR3nt: TGTGCCAGCAGCCCTACGGCGGGGGGAGGTAATGAGCAGTTCTTC; CDR3aa: CASSPTAGGGNEQFF
abundance: .; j_gene: TRBJ1-6; d_gene: .; v_gene: TRBV7-8; CDR3nt: TGTGCCAGCAGCTTATCTCATAATTCACCCCTCCACTTT; CDR3aa: CASSLSHNSPLHF
abundance: .; j_gene: TRBJ2-1; d_gene: .; v_gene: TRBV12-3/TRBV12-4; CDR3nt: TGTGCCAGCAGTTTATACCTAGCGGAGCAGTTCTTC; CDR3aa: CASSLYLAEQFF
abundance: .; j_gene: TRBJ1-4; d_gene: .; v_gene: TRBV5-1; CDR3nt: TGCGCCAGCAGCTTGCGGAGGGGAACTAATGAAAAACTGTTTTTT; CDR3aa: CASSLRRGTNEKLFF
abundance: .; j_gene: TRBJ1-2; d_gene: TRBD1; v_gene: TRBV19; CDR3nt: TGTGCCAGTAGTATCGAACGGACAGGGGATGGCTACACCTTC; CDR3aa: CASSIERTGDGYTF
abundance: .; j_gene: TRBJ1-1; d_gene: .; v_gene: TRBV3-1/TRBV3-2; CDR3nt: TGTGCCAGCAGCCGAGCGATGAACACTGAAGCTTTCTTT; CDR3aa: CASSRAMNTEAFF
abundance: .; j_gene: TRBJ1-2; d_gene: TRBD1; v_gene: TRBV2; CDR3nt: TGTGCCAGCAGTGACTTACAGGGGGCAGGTGGCTACACCTTC; CDR3aa: CASSDLQGAGGYTF
abundance: .; j_gene: TRBJ2-1; d_gene: TRBD2; v_gene: TRBV11-2; CDR3nt: TGTGCCAGCAGCTTAGATTTCGCGGGAGGAGAGCAGTTCTTC; CDR3aa: CASSLDFAGGEQFF
abundance: .; j_gene: TRBJ2-1; d_gene: TRBD2; v_gene: TRBV2; CDR3nt: TGTGCCAGCTCTCCGGTACTAGCGGGAGTGGGTGGTGAGCAGTTCTTC; CDR3aa: CASSPVLAGVGGEQFF
abundance: .; j_gene: TRBJ1-2; d_gene: .; v_gene: TRBV3-1/TRBV3-2; CDR3nt: TGTGCCAGCAGCCAAGTGGGGGGGGTTGATGGCTACACCTTC; CDR3aa: CASSQVGGVDGYTF
abundance: .; j_gene: TRBJ2-1; d_gene: .; v_gene: TRBV6-1; CDR3nt: TGTGCCAGCAGTGTCAAACAGGCTTTCCTACTCAATGAGCAGTTCTTC; CDR3aa: CASSVKQAFLLNEQFF
abundance: .; j_gene: TRBJ1-1; d_gene: TRBD1; v_gene: TRBV7-2; CDR3nt: TGTGCCAGCAGACCGGACAGGGTCACGACTGAAGCTTTCTTT; CDR3aa: CASRPDRVTTEAFF
abundance: .; j_gene: TRBJ2-3; d_gene: TRBD2; v_gene: TRBV4-1; CDR3nt: TGCGCCAGCAGCCAAGGGAGTAGCGGGAGGCCCCTAGGGGATACGCAGTATTTT; CDR3aa: CASSQGSSGRPLGDTQYF
abundance: once; j_gene: TRBJ2-6; d_gene: .; v_gene: TRBV6-1; CDR3nt: TGTGCCAGCAGTGAAGTGGCAGGACTAGGGGCCAACGTCCTGACTTTC; CDR3aa: CASSEVAGLGANVLTF
abundance: .; j_gene: TRBJ2-1; d_gene: TRBD1; v_gene: TRBV18; CDR3nt: TGTGCCAGCTCCGGGACAGGGGACAATGAGCAGTTCTTC; CDR3aa: CASSGTGDNEQFF
abundance: .; j_gene: TRBJ1-2; d_gene: .; v_gene: TRBV7-3; CDR3nt: TGTGCCAGCAGCACCCTGGAGGGGGGGAATGGCGGCTACACCTTC; CDR3aa: CASSTLEGGNGGYTF
abundance: .; j_gene: TRBJ1-2; d_gene: .; v_gene: TRBV5-1; CDR3nt: TGCGCCAGCAGCTTGAGGGGCGGCTATGGCTACACCTTC; CDR3aa: CASSLRGGYGYTF
abundance: .; j_gene: TRBJ2-3; d_gene: .; v_gene: TRBV19; CDR3nt: TGTGCCAGTAGTAGGGGGCCGGGGGGCGTCTCAGATACGCAGTATTTT; CDR3aa: CASSRGPGGVSDTQYF
abundance: .; j_gene: TRBJ2-2; d_gene: .; v_gene: TRBV5-1; CDR3nt: TGCGCCAGCAGCTTACAGGGTCACACCGGGGAGCTGTTTTTT; CDR3aa: CASSLQGHTGELFF
abundance: .; j_gene: TRBJ2-7; d_gene: .; v_gene: TRBV2; CDR3nt: TGTGCCAGCAGTGAGAGGACAGTCCGCTACGAGCAGTACTTC; CDR3aa: CASSERTVRYEQYF
abundance: .; j_gene: TRBJ2-7; d_gene: TRBD1; v_gene: TRBV27; CDR3nt: TGTGCCAGCAGTTTTTTCCCTCGGGAAGGGGGCATGAACGAGCAGTACTTC; CDR3aa: CASSFFPREGGMNEQYF
abundance: few; j_gene: TRBJ2-1; d_gene: TRBD2; v_gene: TRBV6-1; CDR3nt: TGTGCCAGCAGTGAGGGACTAGCGGATACGTTCTCCTACAATGAGCAGTTCTTC; CDR3aa: CASSEGLADTFSYNEQFF